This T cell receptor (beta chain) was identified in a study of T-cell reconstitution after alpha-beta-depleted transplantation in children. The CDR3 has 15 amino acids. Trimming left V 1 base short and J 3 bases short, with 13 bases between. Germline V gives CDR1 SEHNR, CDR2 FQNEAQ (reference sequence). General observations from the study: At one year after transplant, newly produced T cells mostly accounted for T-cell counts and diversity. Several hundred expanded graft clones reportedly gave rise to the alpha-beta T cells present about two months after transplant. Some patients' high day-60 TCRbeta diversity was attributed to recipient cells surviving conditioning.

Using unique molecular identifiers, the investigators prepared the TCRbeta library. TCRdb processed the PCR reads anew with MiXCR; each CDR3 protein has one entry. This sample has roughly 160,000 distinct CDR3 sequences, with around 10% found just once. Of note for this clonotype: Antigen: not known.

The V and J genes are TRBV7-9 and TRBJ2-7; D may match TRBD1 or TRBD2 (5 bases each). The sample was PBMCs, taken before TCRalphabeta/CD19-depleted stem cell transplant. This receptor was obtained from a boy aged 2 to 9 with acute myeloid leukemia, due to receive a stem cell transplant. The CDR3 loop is CASSLVRGQIYEQYF. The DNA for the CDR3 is TGTGCCAGCAGCTTAGTCCGGGGCCAAATCTACGAGCAGTACTTC.